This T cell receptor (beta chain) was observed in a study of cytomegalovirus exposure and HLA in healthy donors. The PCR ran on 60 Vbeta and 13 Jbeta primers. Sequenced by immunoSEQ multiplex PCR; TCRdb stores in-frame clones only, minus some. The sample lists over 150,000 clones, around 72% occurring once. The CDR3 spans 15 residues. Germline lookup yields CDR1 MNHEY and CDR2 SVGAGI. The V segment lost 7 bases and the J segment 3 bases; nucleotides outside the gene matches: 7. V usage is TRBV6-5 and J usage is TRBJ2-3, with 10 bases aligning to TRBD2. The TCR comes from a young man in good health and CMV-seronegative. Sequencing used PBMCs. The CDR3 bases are TGTGCCAGCACCCAAGGACTAGCGGAGACAGATACGCAGTATTTT. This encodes CASTQGLAETDTQYF.